The 11 T cell receptor beta chains listed next were all sequenced from one sample in a study of blood T cell repertoires in COVID-19. Some clones are missing from TCRdb's copy, which holds only in-frame ones; the method was immunoSEQ multiplex PCR. The sample comprises over 200,000 clones, around 87% of which are singletons, and roughly 2.5% rests with the top ten. The sample consisted of peripheral blood. The receptor source for this set is a woman between 45 and 60 years old with acute or convalescent COVID-19.

The chain joins TRBV7-2 to TRBJ1-5, with 7 bases aligning to TRBD1. This CDR3 comprises 15 residues. CDR1 and CDR2 from the germline V gene are SGHTA and FQGNSA. The junction had 8 bases not matched to a gene; V was cut back by 5 bases and J by 4 bases. The CDR3 spells CASSPVPGQNQPQHF. The DNA of the CDR3 is TGTGCCAGCAGCCCAGTTCCGGGACAGAATCAGCCCCAGCATTTT.

V usage is TRBV9 and J usage is TRBJ2-7, with 7 positions matching TRBD2. This CDR3 comprises 15 residues. The germline V gene encodes CDR1 SGDLS and CDR2 YYNGEE. After removal of 4 bases from V and 2 bases from J, the junction contained 9 bases not matched to a gene. The CDR3 protein is CASSSGLSSAYEQYF. CDR3 nucleotide sequence: TGTGCCAGCAGCTCGGGACTATCTTCAGCCTACGAGCAGTACTTC. Drawing the rest from reference TRBV9 and TRBJ2-7, the complete variable domain is DSGVTQTPKHLITATGQRVTLRCSPRSGDLSVYWYQQSLDQGLQFLIQYYNGEERAKGNILERFSAQQFPDLHSELNLSSLELGDSALYFCASSSGLSSAYEQYFGPGTRLTVT.

This clone appeared once. This chain links TRBV4-1 with TRBJ1-2, with D possibly TRBD1 on 5 matching bases. V lost 0 bases and J lost 4, with 12 bases in between. The CDR3 is made up of 15 amino acids. Germline assignment: CDR1 MGHRA and CDR2 YSYEKL. CDR3 in amino acids: CASSQEGGFGYGYTF. The CDR3 nucleotides read TGCGCCAGCAGCCAAGAGGGGGGGTTTGGCTATGGCTACACCTTC.

This clone has just one count. The CDR3 loop is CASSLAVASGTDTQYF. For the CDR3, the DNA is TGCGCCAGCAGCTTGGCCGTGGCTAGCGGGACAGATACGCAGTATTTT. The chain couples TRBV5-1 to TRBJ2-3; 8 nucleotides align to TRBD2. This CDR3 is built from 16 residues. Unmatched junction bases numbered 6, after V lost 0 bases and J lost 3 bases. Germline CDR1 is SGHRS and CDR2 is YFSETQ.

The DNA of the CDR3 is TGTGCCAGCAGTTACCCCGGACTACTAATCGATGAGCAGTTCTTC. Protein: CASSYPGLLIDEQFF. The chain has TRBV6-2 or TRBV6-3 and TRBJ2-1; possible D gene TRBD2, 6 bases. V lost 2 bases to trimming and J lost 8 bases, with 16 bases between them. Germline assignment: CDR1 MNHEY and CDR2 SVGEGT. The CDR3 has 15 amino acids.

The V gene is TRBV19, the J gene TRBJ1-6; D possibly corresponds to TRBD1 (6 bases). In germline, CDR1 is LNHDA, CDR2 SQIVND (reference sequence). V was trimmed by 3 bases and J by 7 bases, leaving 13 bases between them. The CDR3 runs to 15 residues. CDR3 nucleotides: TGTGCCAGTAGTATCTCGGCAACAGGGAATTCACCCCTCCACTTT. Translation gives CASSISATGNSPLHF.

This clone showed up just a few times. The chain couples TRBV3-1 (or the pseudogene TRBV3-2) to TRBJ2-1; the D is unclear. The ends were cut back, 2 bases at V and 15 bases at J, with 11 bases in the middle. The CDR3 is 11 amino acids. Germline V gives CDR1 LGHDT, CDR2 YNNKEL (reference sequence). The CDR3 sequence: CASSQRSRSFF. In DNA form, the CDR3 reads TGTGCCAGCAGCCAACGGTCACGGTCGTTCTTC.

This rearrangement joins TRBV28 to TRBJ1-5; 8 bases match TRBD1. The CDR3 sequence is 19 residues long. Germline CDR1 is MDHEN and CDR2 is SYDVKM. V gave up 6 bases and J gave up 4 bases; unmatched junction bases: 20. CDR3 nucleotides: TGTGCCAGCAGCCACAGGGGCCGGGGAGGGACAGGCGTTAATCAGCCCCAGCATTTT. This codes for CASSHRGRGGTGVNQPQHF.

The chain links TRBV18 to TRBJ1-4; D is uncertain. With 3 bases removed from V and 0 bases from J, the gap between germline ends came to 20 bases. Germline assignment: CDR1 KGHSH and CDR2 LQKENI. CDR3 length: 19 residues. CDR3 region: CASSPRRAGGTATNEKLFF. The CDR3 DNA reads as TGTGCCAGCTCACCCAGAAGGGCGGGAGGTACTGCAACTAATGAAAAACTGTTTTTT. The full variable domain, with the rest looked up from reference TRBV18 and TRBJ1-4, is NAGVMQNPRHLVRRRGQEARLRCSPMKGHSHVYWYRQLPEEGLKFMVYLQKENIIDESGMPKERFSAEFPKEGPSILRIQQVVRGDSAAYFCASSPRRAGGTATNEKLFFGSGTQLSVL.

This chain joins TRBV19 and TRBJ1-1, with D possibly TRBD1 on 5 matching bases. V was trimmed by 5 bases and J by 1 base, leaving 11 bases between them. This CDR3 has 14 amino acids. In germline, CDR1 is LNHDA, CDR2 SQIVND (reference sequence). The CDR3 loop is CASSLSQGNTEAFF. The CDR3 region has the DNA TGTGCCAGTAGTTTAAGTCAGGGGAACACTGAAGCTTTCTTT. Drawing the rest from reference TRBV19 and TRBJ1-1, the complete variable domain is DGGITQSPKYLFRKEGQNVTLSCEQNLNHDAMYWYRQDPGQGLRLIYYSQIVNDFQKGDIAEGYSVSREKKESFPLTVTSAQKNPTAFYLCASSLSQGNTEAFFGQGTRLTVV.

The rearrangement joins TRBV6-6 to TRBJ1-3; 11 bases line up with TRBD1. This CDR3 has 15 amino acids. From germline, CDR1 is MNHNY and CDR2 SVGAGI (reference sequence). V trimming: 4 bases; J trimming: 8 bases; junction bases outside the gene matches: 7. The CDR3 coding sequence is TGTGCCAGCAGTTCACCGGGACAGGGGGAAGACACCATATATTTT. It codes for CASSSPGQGEDTIYF.